The present TCR beta chain was sequenced within a study of identifying expanded T cells in peripheral blood. Study-wide results and limits: Differentially abundant clones: 1 to 1.5 between replicates, roughly 16 at approximately two weeks, 19 to 20 at four. Clone count variance between roughly 2-week samples rose with total template count.

Regarding this clone: Its antigen remains unknown.

There are 15 residues in the CDR3. V was clipped by 5 bases and J by 0 bases; unmatched bases: 7. Germline-derived CDR1 and CDR2 are SGHNT and YYREEE (reference sequence). The table came from immunoSEQ multiplex PCR; TCRdb's copy has only in-frame clones and leaves some out. This sample has about 100,000 clones, with roughly nine tenths found just once. Healthy donors had no documented immune events, such as infections, while sampled. J is TRBJ2-7 and V is TRBV5-4, with 8 bases lining up with TRBD1. The TCR sequence derives from a person aged 18 to 75 in good health. The sequenced material came from blood. CDR3 bases: TGTGCCAGCAGTATAAGGACAGGGAGCTCCTACGAGCAGTACTTC. Its protein is CASSIRTGSSYEQYF.